A single T cell receptor beta chain is shown here with its context. The sample belongs to a study of blood T cell repertoires in COVID-19. Turning to the study itself: Whether acute or convalescent, the COVID-19 samples came from the United States, Italy and Spain. The cDNA or gDNA used as material had been derived from T cells, B-cell-depleted T cells, or PBMCs.

Per the original data handling: Scientists estimated how many nucleated cells there were by amplifying reference gene primers. Data came from immunoSEQ multiplex PCR; TCRdb stores just in-frame clones and leaves some out. V, J and clone size were drawn from that table, and D and trimming were deduced from the DNA. The sample lists just under 55,000 clones; 90% were seen once. From germline, CDR1 is SGHNT and CDR2 YYREEE (reference sequence). This CDR3 contains 17 residues. The ends lost 5 bases at V and 2 bases at J; junction bases unmatched: 11. The clonotype originates from a man aged 45-60 years with acute or convalescent COVID-19. The chain is built from TRBV5-4 and TRBJ2-3, with 10 bases matching TRBD2. The sequenced material came from peripheral blood. CDR3 nucleotide sequence: TGTGCCAGCAGGGCTAGCGGGAGAACCTCTCACACAGATACGCAGTATTTT. Translated: CASRASGRTSHTDTQYF.